The clone carrying this T cell receptor (beta chain) was detected many times. Its antigen is unknown. This record comes from a study of Graves' ophthalmopathy and Graves' hyperthyroidism. The study's findings and limits: The model forecast ophthalmopathy progression, reaching around 70% sensitivity and around 75% specificity.

CDR3 regions of TCR beta were amplified from RNA transcripts. HTBI-primed first-round RT-PCR preceded second-round multiplex PCR. MiXCR was run by TCRdb on the multiplex PCR reads, yielding one entry per CDR3 protein. The sample lists some 160,000 distinct CDR3 sequences; 35% to 50% were seen once. Germline lookup yields CDR1 KGHDR and CDR2 SFDVKD. The length of the CDR3 is 13 residues. The V end lost 4 bases, the J end lost 4 bases, and 6 bases lay between the germline ends. The chain couples TRBV24-1 to TRBJ2-2; the D gene is possibly TRBD1 (5 bases). The TCR originated in a young man with Graves' ophthalmopathy. The sample consisted of peripheral blood. CDR3 protein: CATSEQGTGELFF. Written as DNA, the CDR3 is TGTGCCACCAGTGAGCAGGGCACCGGGGAGCTGTTTTTT.